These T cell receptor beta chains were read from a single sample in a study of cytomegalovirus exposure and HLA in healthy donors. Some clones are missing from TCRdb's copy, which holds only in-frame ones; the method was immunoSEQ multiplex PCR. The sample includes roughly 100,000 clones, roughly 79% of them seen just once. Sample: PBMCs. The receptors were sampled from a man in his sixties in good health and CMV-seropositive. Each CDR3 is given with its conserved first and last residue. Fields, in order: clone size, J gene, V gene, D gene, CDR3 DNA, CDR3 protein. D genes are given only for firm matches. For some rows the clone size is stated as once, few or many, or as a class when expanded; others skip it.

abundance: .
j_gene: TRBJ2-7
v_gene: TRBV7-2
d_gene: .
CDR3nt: TGTGCCAGCAGCCTGGCCGTCGGGGGTGGAGGGGAGCAGTACTTC
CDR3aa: CASSLAVGGGGEQYF

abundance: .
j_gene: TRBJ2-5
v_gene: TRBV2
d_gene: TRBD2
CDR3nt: TGTGCCAGCAGCTACGGGACTAGCGGGGGGGAGACCCAGTACTTC
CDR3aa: CASSYGTSGGETQYF

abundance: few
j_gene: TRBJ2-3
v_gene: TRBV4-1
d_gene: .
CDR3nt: TGCGCCAGCAGCCAAGCGGTAGATACGCAGTATTTT
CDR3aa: CASSQAVDTQYF

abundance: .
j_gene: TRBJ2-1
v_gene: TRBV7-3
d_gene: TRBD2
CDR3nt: TGTGCCAGCAGCTCTAGCGGGGGGTACTACAATGAGCAGTTCTTC
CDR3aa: CASSSSGGYYNEQFF

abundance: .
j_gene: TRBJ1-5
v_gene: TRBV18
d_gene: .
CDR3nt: TGTGCCAGCTCATCAGGTAGCGATCAGCCCCAGCATTTT
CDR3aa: CASSSGSDQPQHF

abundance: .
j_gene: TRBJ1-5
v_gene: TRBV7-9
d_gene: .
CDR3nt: TGTGCCAGCAGCGCCGAGAGCAATCAGCCCCAGCATTTT
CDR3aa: CASSAESNQPQHF

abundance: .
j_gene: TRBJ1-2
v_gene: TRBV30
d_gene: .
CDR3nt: TGTGCCTGGAGTATCAGGGGTGCGGGGGTTTATGGCTACACCTTC
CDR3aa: CAWSIRGAGVYGYTF

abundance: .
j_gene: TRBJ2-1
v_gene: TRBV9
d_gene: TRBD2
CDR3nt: TGTGCCAGCAGCGCCCGACTAGCGGCCAACAATGAGCAGTTCTTC
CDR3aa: CASSARLAANNEQFF

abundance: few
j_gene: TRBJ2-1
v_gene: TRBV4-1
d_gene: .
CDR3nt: TGCGCCAGCAGAAAGGACGGGGACAATGAGCAGTTCTTC
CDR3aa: CASRKDGDNEQFF

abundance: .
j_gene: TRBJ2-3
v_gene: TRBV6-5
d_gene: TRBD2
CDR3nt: TGTGCCACCGCCCGCGGGGGGGCAGATACGCAGTATTTT
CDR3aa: CATARGGADTQYF

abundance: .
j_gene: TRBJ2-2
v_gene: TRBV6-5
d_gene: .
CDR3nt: TGTGCCAGCAGTTACTCGAGTAGCTTCGGGGAGCTGTTTTTT
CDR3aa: CASSYSSSFGELFF

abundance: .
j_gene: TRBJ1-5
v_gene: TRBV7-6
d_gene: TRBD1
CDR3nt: TGTGCCAGCAGCCAAGGGACAGGGGAACAGCCCCAGCATTTT
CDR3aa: CASSQGTGEQPQHF

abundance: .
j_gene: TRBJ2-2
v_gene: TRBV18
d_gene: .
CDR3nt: TGTGCCAGCTCAGTAGGAGGGAGCACCGGGGAGCTGTTTTTT
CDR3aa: CASSVGGSTGELFF

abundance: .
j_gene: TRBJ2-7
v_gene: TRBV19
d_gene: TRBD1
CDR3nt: TGTGCCAGTAGTGGGACAGGGTACCACGAGCAGTACTTC
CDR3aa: CASSGTGYHEQYF

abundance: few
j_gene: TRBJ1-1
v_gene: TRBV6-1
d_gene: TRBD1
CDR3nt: TGTGCCAGCAGACCCTCGGGACAGGCGATTGAAGCTTTCTTT
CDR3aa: CASRPSGQAIEAFF

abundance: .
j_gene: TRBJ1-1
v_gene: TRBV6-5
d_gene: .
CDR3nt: TGTGCCAGCGGGACACCGAACACTGAAGCTTTCTTT
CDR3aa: CASGTPNTEAFF

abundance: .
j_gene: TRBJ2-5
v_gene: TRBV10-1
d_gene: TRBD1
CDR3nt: TGCGCCAGCAGTGCGGGGGACAGGGGAGAGACCCAGTACTTC
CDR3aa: CASSAGDRGETQYF

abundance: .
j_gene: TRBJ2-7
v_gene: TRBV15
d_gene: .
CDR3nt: TGTGCCACCAGCTCCAGATTCACGATAGGAGGGTCTGATAACTACGAGCAGTACTTC
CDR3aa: CATSSRFTIGGSDNYEQYF

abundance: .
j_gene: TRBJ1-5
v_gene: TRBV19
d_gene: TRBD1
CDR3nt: TGTGCCAGTAGTCCCGGGACAGGGGGCGGTCAGCCCCAGCATTTT
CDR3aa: CASSPGTGGGQPQHF

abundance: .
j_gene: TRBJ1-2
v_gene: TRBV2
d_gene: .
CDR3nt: TGTGCCAGCAGTATAGCCCCGAGAGGCGGGGGCTACACCTTC
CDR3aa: CASSIAPRGGGYTF

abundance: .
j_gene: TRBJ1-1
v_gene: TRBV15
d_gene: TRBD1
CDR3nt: TGTGCCACCAGCCCAAGACAGGGGATTGACTCTGAAGCTTTCTTT
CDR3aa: CATSPRQGIDSEAFF

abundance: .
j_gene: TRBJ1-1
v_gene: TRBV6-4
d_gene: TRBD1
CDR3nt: TGTGCCAGCAGTGACTCAACAGGGGGTTTCCCTTTTGAAGCTTTCTTT
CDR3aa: CASSDSTGGFPFEAFF

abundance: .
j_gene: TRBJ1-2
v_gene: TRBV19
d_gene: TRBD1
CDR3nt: TGTGCCAGTAACACAGGGGACTATGGCTACACCTTC
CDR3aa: CASNTGDYGYTF

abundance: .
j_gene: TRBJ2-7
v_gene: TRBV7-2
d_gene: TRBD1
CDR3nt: TGTGCCAGCCGATTTACAGGGGCGAGCGAGCAGTACTTC
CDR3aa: CASRFTGASEQYF

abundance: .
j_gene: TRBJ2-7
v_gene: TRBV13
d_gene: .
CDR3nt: TGTGCCAGCAGCCCGCTAAGCTCCTACGAGCAGTACTTC
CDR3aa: CASSPLSSYEQYF

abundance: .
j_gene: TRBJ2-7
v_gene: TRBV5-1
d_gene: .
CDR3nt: TGCGCCAGCAGCGATCGCAGGACAACTCGCTCCTACGAGCAGTACTTC
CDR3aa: CASSDRRTTRSYEQYF

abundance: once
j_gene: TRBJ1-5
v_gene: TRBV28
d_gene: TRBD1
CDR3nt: TGTGCCAGCAGTTTCTTTCGGACAGGGGCTCAGCCCCAGCATTTT
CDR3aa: CASSFFRTGAQPQHF

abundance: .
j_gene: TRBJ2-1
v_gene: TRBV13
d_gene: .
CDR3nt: TGTGCCAGCGCCCCACCAACAGGTCGCTATGAGCAGTTCTTC
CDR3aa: CASAPPTGRYEQFF

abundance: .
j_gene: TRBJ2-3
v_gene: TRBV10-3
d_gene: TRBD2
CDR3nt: TGTGCCATCAGTGAGCGGGGGTTAGCGGGGGGGATTACAGATACGCAGTATTTT
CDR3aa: CAISERGLAGGITDTQYF

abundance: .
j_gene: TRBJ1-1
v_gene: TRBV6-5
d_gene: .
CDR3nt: TGTGCCAGCAGTGTCCCGACAGAAAACACTGAAGCTTTCTTT
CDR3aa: CASSVPTENTEAFF

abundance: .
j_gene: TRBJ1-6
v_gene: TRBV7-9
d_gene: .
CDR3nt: TGTGCCAGCAGCTGGGAGTCCCAGGGGAGCTTGGCTTCACCCCTCCACTTT
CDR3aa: CASSWESQGSLASPLHF